Listed below are T cell receptor beta chains from one sample, sequenced in a study of T cell repertoires in cytomegalovirus infection. Each CDR3 protein gets one entry after TCRdb re-called the reads with MiXCR. The sample lists about 830,000 distinct CDR3 sequences; about 30% were seen once. Their target antigens are unknown. The source was cultured CD8+ T cells from PBMCs, collected from culture after CMV antigen stimulation. The receptors here all came from a human donor in good health (CMV status not recorded). Some clones in this sample may be carry-over from other donors' samples. CDR3s include the opening cysteine and the closing phenylalanine or tryptophan. A D gene is named only where the DNA matches it firmly. Size values are once, few and many counts, or a class for expanded clones, and some rows have none.

j_call,d_call,v_call,clone_size,cdr3_nt,cdr3_aa
TRBJ2-1,TRBD2,TRBV4-2,-,TGTGCCAGCAGCCCGACTAGCGGAGGGGTTTGGCAGTTCTTC,CASSPTSGGVWQFF
TRBJ2-7,TRBD2,TRBV6-2/TRBV6-3,-,TGTGCCAGCAGTTACGCTGCCTTGACTAGCGGGGACCCCTACGAGCAGTACTTC,CASSYAALTSGDPYEQYF
TRBJ2-3,-,TRBV7-9,many,TGTGCCAGCAGCTTCATGGGGCGCGGCACAGATACGCAGTATTTT,CASSFMGRGTDTQYF
TRBJ2-1,TRBD2,TRBV27,-,TGTGCCAGCAGTTTCCTCGGGGCTAGCGGGGGGGCCGTAGAGCAGTTCTTC,CASSFLGASGGAVEQFF
TRBJ1-1,-,TRBV13,few,TGTGCCAGCAGCTTAGGCCTCCAGCTGAACACTGAAGCTTTCTTT,CASSLGLQLNTEAFF
TRBJ2-1,-,TRBV2,few,TGTGCCAGCAGTCCCGGGGCAGGGCCGGCCTACAATGAGCAGTTCTTC,CASSPGAGPAYNEQFF
TRBJ2-5,TRBD2,TRBV7-2,many,TGTGCCAGCAGCATCAACAGGGGGACTAGCGGAAAAGAGACCCAGTACTTC,CASSINRGTSGKETQYF
TRBJ1-2,-,TRBV7-9,few,TGTGCCAGCAGCCGTACCGGGACACCGTATGGCTACACCTTC,CASSRTGTPYGYTF
TRBJ2-3,TRBD1,TRBV7-2,many,TGTGCCAGCAGCTTAGGAAGAGGGACAGGGTCAGATACGCAGTATTTT,CASSLGRGTGSDTQYF
TRBJ2-5,TRBD1,TRBV7-8,few,TGTGCCAGCAGCTCCCGGGCAGGGGGCGCGGAGACCCAGTACTTC,CASSSRAGGAETQYF
TRBJ1-6,-,TRBV10-2,few,TGCGCCAGCAGTGATTCGGTGCGGAGCTCCTATAATTCACCCCTCCACTTT,CASSDSVRSSYNSPLHF
TRBJ2-2,TRBD1,TRBV15,-,TGTGCCACCAGCCCCGACAGGGGAAACACCGGGGAGCTGTTTTTT,CATSPDRGNTGELFF
TRBJ1-1,-,TRBV27,few,TGTGCCAGCTTTCCATCGCATAACACTGAAGCTTTCTTT,CASFPSHNTEAFF
TRBJ2-2,TRBD2,TRBV6-5,-,TGTGCCAGCAGTTACTCCTTAGCGGGGGGGCATGGCGGGGAGCTGTTTTTT,CASSYSLAGGHGGELFF
TRBJ2-3,-,TRBV2,-,TGTGCCAGCAGTTGGACAAAAGGAAGCACAGATACGCAGTATTTT,CASSWTKGSTDTQYF
TRBJ1-5,TRBD1,TRBV7-8,few,TGTGCCAGCAGCTTAACAGGGGAGTGGGCCAATCAGCCCCAGCATTTT,CASSLTGEWANQPQHF
TRBJ1-1,TRBD1,TRBV7-9,-,TGTGCCAGCAGCTCAAAATACCCGGACAGGGCGAAGGTTGGGACTGAAGCTTTCTTT,CASSSKYPDRAKVGTEAFF
TRBJ1-1,-,TRBV5-6,-,TGTGCCAGCAGCCCCGTAGCAGGGGTGTCAGCTGAAGCTTTCTTT,CASSPVAGVSAEAFF
TRBJ2-2,TRBD2,TRBV7-6,few,TGTGCCAGCAGCACCGAACTAGCGGGGGGTACCGGGGAGCTGTTTTTT,CASSTELAGGTGELFF
TRBJ2-7,-,TRBV7-9,-,TGTGCCAGCAGCCACCAACAGGGATACGAGCAGTACTTC,CASSHQQGYEQYF
TRBJ1-2,-,TRBV6-1,few,TGTGCCAGCAGTGATAAGTGGACAGTGAACTATGGCTACACCTTC,CASSDKWTVNYGYTF
TRBJ2-7,-,TRBV15,-,TGTGCCACCAGCAGAGCGGCTTCTAGCGAGCAGTACTTC,CATSRAASSEQYF
TRBJ2-3,-,TRBV12-3/TRBV12-4,many,TGTGCCACCTCGGCGGGGGCGGGCACAGATACGCAGTATTTT,CATSAGAGTDTQYF
TRBJ2-5,-,TRBV15,-,TGTGCCACCAGCGGCGTAAAGGGGAGACAAGAGACCCAGTACTTC,CATSGVKGRQETQYF
TRBJ2-5,-,TRBV7-8,few,TGTGCCAGTACAGGGCACCAAGAGACCCAGTACTTC,CASTGHQETQYF
TRBJ1-5,TRBD1,TRBV5-1,few,TGCGCCAGCAGCTTGGACGGGACAGATGATCAGCCCCAGCATTTT,CASSLDGTDDQPQHF
TRBJ2-7,-,TRBV12-3/TRBV12-4,-,TGTGCCAGCAGTCCAGCCGGGGCCTATCCTCGCGAGCAGTACTTC,CASSPAGAYPREQYF
TRBJ1-2,TRBD1,TRBV7-9,few,TGTGCCAGCAGCGGACGGGACAGTAACTATGGCTACACCTTC,CASSGRDSNYGYTF
TRBJ2-3,-,TRBV6-8,few,TGTGCCAGTACCGAACAGGGGGGGGCCACAGATACGCAGTATTTT,CASTEQGGATDTQYF
TRBJ2-5,-,TRBV7-6,many,TGTGCCAGCAGCCCCACACCAGGGGGGAGAGAGACCCAGTACTTC,CASSPTPGGRETQYF
TRBJ2-3,-,TRBV4-1,many,TGCGCCAGCAGCCGACTCCTAGAGGATACGCAGTATTTT,CASSRLLEDTQYF
TRBJ2-1,-,TRBV11-2,many,TGTGCCAGCAGCCTCCCGACACTGGATGAGCAGTTCTTC,CASSLPTLDEQFF
TRBJ1-4,-,TRBV24-1,few,TGTGCCACCAGTGGCCCAATGGAGGGCGAAAAACTGTTTTTT,CATSGPMEGEKLFF
TRBJ2-7,TRBD1,TRBV20-1,-,TGCAGTGCAAGGGACAGGGGGCGGTTCTACGAGCAGTACTTC,CSARDRGRFYEQYF
TRBJ2-5,TRBD2,TRBV6-5,-,TGTGCCAGCAGTCTGATGGGACTAGCGCTACAGACCCAGTACTTC,CASSLMGLALQTQYF
TRBJ2-2,-,TRBV6-2/TRBV6-3,few,TGTGCCAGCGCCCTCGGGGGGGAGCTGTTTTTT,CASALGGELFF
TRBJ1-2,-,TRBV4-1,-,TGCGCCAGCACGGGAGGGGGAACTCGAGGCTACACCTTC,CASTGGGTRGYTF
TRBJ1-1,-,TRBV27,few,TGTGCCAGCAGTCCCATTAAGTCAGAGGGCCCTTACACTGAAGCTTTCTTT,CASSPIKSEGPYTEAFF
TRBJ1-1,-,TRBV6-6,-,TGTGCCACCCAGACAGTTATGAACACTGAAGCTTTCTTT,CATQTVMNTEAFF
TRBJ2-2,-,TRBV25-1,once,TGTGCCAGCTCGCAGGGAGCAGGCACCGGGGAGCTGTTTTTT,CASSQGAGTGELFF
TRBJ2-5,TRBD1,TRBV2,-,TGTGCCAGCAAGAAAACAGGGGGCGCAGTGGAGACCCAGTACTTC,CASKKTGGAVETQYF